The 12 T cell receptor beta chains given below trace back to one sample, sequenced in a study of T-cell reconstitution after alpha-beta-depleted transplantation in children. Unique molecular identifiers were built into the TCRbeta library. TCRdb ran MiXCR on the PCR reads and lists one entry per CDR3 protein. The sample yields some 200,000 distinct CDR3 sequences, roughly 10% seen once. The sample consisted of PBMCs, taken before TCRalphabeta/CD19-depleted stem cell transplant. The receptor set was obtained from a child under three years old with acute myeloid leukemia, due to receive a stem cell transplant.

This clonotype has a count of ten or more. The CDR3 region is CASSEIRQDTEAFF. The CDR3 coding sequence is TGTGCCAGCAGTGAAATAAGGCAGGACACTGAAGCTTTCTTT. The chain carries TRBV2 and TRBJ1-1; D is uncertain. Germline V CDR1 and CDR2: SNHLY, FYNNEI. This CDR3 has 14 amino acids. V lost 2 bases to trimming and J lost 3 bases, with 10 bases between them.

Many counts were recorded for this clonotype. The chain recombines TRBV10-3 with TRBJ2-1; TRBD2 aligns across 9 bases. CDR1 and CDR2 (germline): ENHRY, SYGVKD. The CDR3 is made up of 14 amino acids. V was pared by 4 bases and J by 7 bases, with 5 bases of the junction left unmatched. The CDR3 coding sequence is TGTGCCATCAGTGTGGCGGGAGGGTTAAATGAGCAGTTCTTC. It translates to CAISVAGGLNEQFF.

This clonotype was observed at least ten times. V and J are TRBV28 and TRBJ2-1; D might be TRBD1 or TRBD2, each matching 5 bases. V lost 6 bases, J lost 1 base, and 10 bases lay in between. The CDR3 consists of 14 residues. CDR1 and CDR2 (germline): MDHEN, SYDVKM. The CDR3 loop is CASRFGTSYNEQFF. For the CDR3, the DNA is TGTGCCAGCAGATTCGGGACGTCCTACAATGAGCAGTTCTTC.

This clonotype was counted a few times. This chain joins TRBV7-2 and TRBJ1-2; D might be TRBD1 (5 bases). The CDR3 is 14 amino acids. The V gene's germline CDR1 is SGHTA and CDR2 FQGNSA. Trimming took off 5 bases at V and 7 bases at J, with 17 bases between the two ends. In nucleotides, the CDR3 is TGTGCCAGCAGCCTCCCGGGACTACTTTCTGGCTACACCTTC. Amino acid sequence: CASSLPGLLSGYTF.

On this clonotype: This clone may be a read error of a much larger clone one base away. The V and J genes are TRBV7-9 and TRBJ1-2; D is perhaps TRBD1 (6 bases). Germline V CDR1 and CDR2: SEHNR, FQNEAQ (reference sequence). CDR3 length: 13 residues. The CDR3 region is CDSSPREGGGYTF. CDR3 sequence (DNA): TGTGACAGCAGCCCCCGGGAAGGGGGAGGCTACACCTTC.

This clonotype was detected ten times or more. V is TRBV6-1 and J is TRBJ2-3; D is unresolved. The CDR3 loop spans 14 amino acids. Deletions cut 1 base from V and 3 bases from J, with 8 bases between. Germline V CDR1 and CDR2: MNHNS, SASEGT. DNA for the CDR3: TGTGCCAGCAGTGAAGGTTTTGGAACAGATACGCAGTATTTT. It codes for CASSEGFGTDTQYF.

The table lists this clonotype with many counts. The V and J genes are TRBV20-1 and TRBJ2-7; D tentatively reads TRBD1 or TRBD2 (7 bases each). The V and J ends lost 5 bases and 2 bases respectively, with 16 bases between them. The CDR3 extends over 14 amino acids. Per the germline V gene, CDR1 is DFQATT and CDR2 is SNEGSKA (reference sequence). The CDR3 protein is CSAGRDRTPYEQYF. CDR3 DNA: TGCAGTGCTGGGAGGGACAGAACTCCCTACGAGCAGTACTTC.

This clonotype was seen ten or more times. The J gene is TRBJ2-1, the V gene TRBV7-3, with D perhaps matching TRBD1 or TRBD2 (5 bases each). Germline CDR1 reads SGHTA; CDR2 reads FQGTGA. The CDR3 contains 15 residues. V lost 5 bases and J lost 7, with 18 bases in between. The CDR3 is CASSQGPHMGNEQFF. The CDR3 coding sequence is TGTGCCAGCAGCCAGGGACCCCACATGGGGAATGAGCAGTTCTTC.

There are many counts of this clonotype. V is TRBV7-2 and J is TRBJ1-6; possible D gene TRBD1, 6 bases. Germline V gene sequence: CDR1 SGHTA, CDR2 FQGNSA. This CDR3 is 14 amino acids long. V was clipped by 5 bases and J by 8 bases, with 13 bases between them. CDR3 in amino acids: CASSPRDNHSPLHF. The CDR3 DNA reads TGTGCCAGCAGCCCCCGGGACAATCATTCACCCCTCCACTTT.

This clonotype was seen many times. The chain joins TRBV20-1 to TRBJ1-2; D gene ambiguous. There are 14 residues in the CDR3. V lost 6 bases, J lost 0 bases, and 14 bases lay in between. Germline CDR1 and CDR2: DFQATT and SNEGSKA (reference sequence). The CDR3 sequence is CSASRSGANYGYTF. The CDR3 DNA reads TGCAGTGCGTCGAGGTCAGGAGCTAACTATGGCTACACCTTC.

This clonotype was picked up many times. The rearrangement uses TRBV7-2 and TRBJ2-2, with 8 bases lining up with TRBD2. This CDR3 contains 15 residues. The germline V gene has CDR1 SGHTA and CDR2 FQGNSA. Trimming at V came to 5 bases and at J to 4 bases, leaving 6 bases not matched to a gene. This CDR3 is CASSLMTSATGELFF. The CDR3 DNA reads as TGTGCCAGCAGCCTCATGACTAGCGCCACCGGGGAGCTGTTTTTT. Filled out from reference TRBV7-2 and TRBJ2-2, the complete variable domain reads GAGVSQSPSNKVTEKGKDVELRCDPISGHTALYWYRQSLGQGLEFLIYFQGNSAPDKSGLPSDRFSAERTGGSVSTLTIQRTQQEDSAVYLCASSLMTSATGELFFGEGSRLTVL.

Ten or more counts support this clonotype. The chain joins TRBV7-9 to TRBJ2-7, with D hard to call. Germline loops: CDR1 SEHNR, CDR2 FQNEAQ (reference sequence). V dropped 3 bases and J dropped 5 bases, with 5 bases sitting between them. CDR3 length: 11 amino acids. The CDR3 region is CASSFFDEQYF. For the CDR3, the DNA is TGTGCCAGCAGCTTTTTTGACGAGCAGTACTTC.